This T cell receptor beta chain was obtained from a study of long-term antiretroviral therapy in people with HIV. This clone was detected once. This CDR3 is built from 16 residues. With 0 bases clipped from V and 8 bases from J, the junction kept 9 bases outside the gene matches. Germline loops: CDR1 ENHRY, CDR2 SYGVKD. Running of the v3.0 immunoSEQ assay took place at survey level. Profiled with immunoSEQ multiplex PCR; TCRdb holds only in-frame clones, not every one. The sample lists 15,000 to 20,000 clones; less than 85% were seen once. Sequenced here: unsorted PBMCs, sampled 0.5 years before starting antiretroviral therapy. This TCR was sampled from a woman aged 45-65 years with HIV. The genes are TRBV10-3 and TRBJ2-1; 8 bases are a match to TRBD1. The CDR3 protein is CAISESWTGQEYEQFF. In nucleotides, the CDR3 is TGTGCCATCAGTGAGTCATGGACGGGACAGGAATATGAGCAGTTCTTC.